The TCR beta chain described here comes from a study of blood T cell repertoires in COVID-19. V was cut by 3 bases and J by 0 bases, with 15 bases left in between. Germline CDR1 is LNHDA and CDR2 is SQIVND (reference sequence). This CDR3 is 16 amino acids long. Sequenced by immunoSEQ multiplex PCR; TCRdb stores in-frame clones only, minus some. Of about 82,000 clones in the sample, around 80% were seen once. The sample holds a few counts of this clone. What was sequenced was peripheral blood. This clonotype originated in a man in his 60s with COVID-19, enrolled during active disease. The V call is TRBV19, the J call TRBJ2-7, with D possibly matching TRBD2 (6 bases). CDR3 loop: CASSIDLGGSSYEQYF. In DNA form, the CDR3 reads TGTGCCAGTAGTATCGATCTTGGAGGGAGCTCCTACGAGCAGTACTTC.